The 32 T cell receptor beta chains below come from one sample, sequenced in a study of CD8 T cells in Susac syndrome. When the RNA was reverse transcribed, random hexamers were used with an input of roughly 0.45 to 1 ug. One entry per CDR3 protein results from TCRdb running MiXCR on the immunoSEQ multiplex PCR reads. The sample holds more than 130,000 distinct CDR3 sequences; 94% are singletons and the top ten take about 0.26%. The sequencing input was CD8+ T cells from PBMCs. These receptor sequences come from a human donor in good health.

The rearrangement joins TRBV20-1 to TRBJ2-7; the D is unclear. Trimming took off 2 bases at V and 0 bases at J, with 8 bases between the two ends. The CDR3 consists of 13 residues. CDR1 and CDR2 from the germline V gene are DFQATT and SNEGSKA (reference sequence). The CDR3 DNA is TGCAGTGCTAGATTCCGACTCTCCTACGAGCAGTACTTC. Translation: CSARFRLSYEQYF.

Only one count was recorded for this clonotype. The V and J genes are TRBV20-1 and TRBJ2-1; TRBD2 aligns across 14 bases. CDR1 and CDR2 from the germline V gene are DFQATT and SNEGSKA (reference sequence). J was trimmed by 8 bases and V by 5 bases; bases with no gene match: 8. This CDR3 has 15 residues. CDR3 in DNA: TGCAGTGCTTCCCTTGGACTAGCGGGAGGCTATGAGCAGTTCTTC. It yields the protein CSASLGLAGGYEQFF.

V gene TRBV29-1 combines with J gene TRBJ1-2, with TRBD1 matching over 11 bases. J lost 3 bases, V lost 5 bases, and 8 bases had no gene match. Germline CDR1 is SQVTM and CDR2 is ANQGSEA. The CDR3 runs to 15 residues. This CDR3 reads CSVPSWTGGDYGYTF. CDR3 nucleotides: TGCAGCGTTCCCTCTTGGACAGGGGGCGACTATGGCTACACCTTC.

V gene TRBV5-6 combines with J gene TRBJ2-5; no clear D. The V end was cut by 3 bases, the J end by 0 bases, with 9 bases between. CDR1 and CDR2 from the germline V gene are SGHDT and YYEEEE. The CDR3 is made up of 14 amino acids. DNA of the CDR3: TGTGCCAGCAGCTCCAGCGCAAACCAAGAGACCCAGTACTTC. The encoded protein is CASSSSANQETQYF.

CDR3 coding DNA: TGCAGCGTTGGGACCGGGACCTACGAGCAGTACTTC. It specifies CSVGTGTYEQYF. This chain links TRBV29-1 with TRBJ2-7; D may be TRBD2 (5 bases). From germline, CDR1 is SQVTM and CDR2 ANQGSEA. V lost 4 bases to trimming and J lost 2 bases, with 9 bases between them. CDR3 length: 12 residues.

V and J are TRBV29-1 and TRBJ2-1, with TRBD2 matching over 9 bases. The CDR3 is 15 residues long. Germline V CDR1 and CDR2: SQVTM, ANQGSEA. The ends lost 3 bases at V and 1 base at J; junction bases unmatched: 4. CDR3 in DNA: TGCAGCGTTGATGTTAGCGGGAGTTCCTACAATGAGCAGTTCTTC. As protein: CSVDVSGSSYNEQFF.

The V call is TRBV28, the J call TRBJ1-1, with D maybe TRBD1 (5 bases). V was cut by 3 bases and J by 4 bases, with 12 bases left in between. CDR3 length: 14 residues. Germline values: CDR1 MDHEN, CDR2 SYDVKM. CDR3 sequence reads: CASSLRRGFTEAFF. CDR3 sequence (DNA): TGTGCCAGCAGTTTGAGAAGGGGCTTCACTGAAGCTTTCTTT.

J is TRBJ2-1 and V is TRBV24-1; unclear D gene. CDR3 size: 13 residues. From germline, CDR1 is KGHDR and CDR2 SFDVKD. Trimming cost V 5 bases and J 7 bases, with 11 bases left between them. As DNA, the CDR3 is TGTGCCACCAGTGCCTTAGAAGTTAATGAGCAGTTCTTC. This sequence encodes CATSALEVNEQFF.

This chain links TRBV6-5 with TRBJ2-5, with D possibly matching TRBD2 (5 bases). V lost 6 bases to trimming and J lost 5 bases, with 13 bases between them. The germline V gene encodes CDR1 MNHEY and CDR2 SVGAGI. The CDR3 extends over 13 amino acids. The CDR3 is CASSDYSRETQYF. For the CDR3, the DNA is TGTGCCAGCAGCGACTACTCTCGGGAGACCCAGTACTTC.

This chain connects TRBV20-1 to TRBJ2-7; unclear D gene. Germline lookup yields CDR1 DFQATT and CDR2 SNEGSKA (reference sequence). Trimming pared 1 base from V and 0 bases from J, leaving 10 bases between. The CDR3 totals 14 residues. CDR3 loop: CSARVAGFSYEQYF. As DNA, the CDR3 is TGCAGTGCTAGAGTTGCCGGTTTCTCCTACGAGCAGTACTTC.

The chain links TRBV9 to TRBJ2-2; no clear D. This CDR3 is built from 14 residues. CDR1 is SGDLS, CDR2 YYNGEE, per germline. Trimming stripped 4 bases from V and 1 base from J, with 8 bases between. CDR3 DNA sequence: TGTGCCAGCAGCCCCCGACAGAACACCGGGGAGCTGTTTTTT. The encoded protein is CASSPRQNTGELFF.

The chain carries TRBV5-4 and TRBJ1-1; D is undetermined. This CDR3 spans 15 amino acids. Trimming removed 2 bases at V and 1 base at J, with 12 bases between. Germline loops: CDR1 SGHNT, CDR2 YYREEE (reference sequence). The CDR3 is CASSFEGIGNTEAFF. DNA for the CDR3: TGTGCCAGCAGCTTTGAAGGGATTGGGAACACTGAAGCTTTCTTT.

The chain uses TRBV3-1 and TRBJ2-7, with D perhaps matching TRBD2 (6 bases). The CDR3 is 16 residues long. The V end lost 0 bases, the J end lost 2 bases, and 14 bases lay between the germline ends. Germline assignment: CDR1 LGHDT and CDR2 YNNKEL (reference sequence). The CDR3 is CASSQDRGLATYEQYF. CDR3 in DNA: TGTGCCAGCAGCCAAGATCGGGGACTCGCTACCTACGAGCAGTACTTC.

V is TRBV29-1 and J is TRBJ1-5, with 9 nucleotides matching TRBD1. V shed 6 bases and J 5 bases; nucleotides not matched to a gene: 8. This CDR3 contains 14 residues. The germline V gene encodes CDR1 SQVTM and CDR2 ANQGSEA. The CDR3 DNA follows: TGCAGCGTCGCGGGACAGGGAAGGGATCAGCCCCAGCATTTT. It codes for CSVAGQGRDQPQHF.

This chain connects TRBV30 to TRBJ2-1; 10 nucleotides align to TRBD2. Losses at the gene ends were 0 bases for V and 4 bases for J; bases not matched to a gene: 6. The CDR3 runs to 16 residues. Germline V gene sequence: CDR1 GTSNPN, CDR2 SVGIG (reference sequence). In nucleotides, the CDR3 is TGTGCCTGGAGTGTACGAGGACTAGCGGTATACAATGAGCAGTTCTTC. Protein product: CAWSVRGLAVYNEQFF.

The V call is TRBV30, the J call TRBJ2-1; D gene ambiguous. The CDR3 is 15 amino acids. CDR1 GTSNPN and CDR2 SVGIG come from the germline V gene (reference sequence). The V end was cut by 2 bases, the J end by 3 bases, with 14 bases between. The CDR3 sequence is CAWSLSSSNYNEQFF. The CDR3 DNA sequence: TGTGCCTGGAGTCTTAGTTCCTCCAACTACAATGAGCAGTTCTTC. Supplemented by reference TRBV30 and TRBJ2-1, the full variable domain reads SQTIHQWPATLVQPVGSPLSLECTVEGTSNPNLYWYRQAAGRGLQLLFYSVGIGQISSEVPQNLSASRPQDRQFILSSKKLLLSDSGFYLCAWSLSSSNYNEQFFGPGTRLTVL.

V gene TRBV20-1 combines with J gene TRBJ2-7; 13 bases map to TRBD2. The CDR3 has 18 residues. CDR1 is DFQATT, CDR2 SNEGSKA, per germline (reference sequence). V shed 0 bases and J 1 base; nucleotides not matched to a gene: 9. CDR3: CSARDLGLAGVLSYEQYF. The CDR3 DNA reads TGCAGTGCTAGAGATTTAGGACTAGCGGGAGTGTTGTCCTACGAGCAGTACTTC.

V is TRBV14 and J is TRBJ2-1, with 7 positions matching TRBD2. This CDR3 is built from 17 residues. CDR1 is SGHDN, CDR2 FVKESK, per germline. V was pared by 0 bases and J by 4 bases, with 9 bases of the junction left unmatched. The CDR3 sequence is CASSQELRREWYNEQFF. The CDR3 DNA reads TGTGCCAGCAGCCAAGAGCTTAGGCGGGAGTGGTACAATGAGCAGTTCTTC.

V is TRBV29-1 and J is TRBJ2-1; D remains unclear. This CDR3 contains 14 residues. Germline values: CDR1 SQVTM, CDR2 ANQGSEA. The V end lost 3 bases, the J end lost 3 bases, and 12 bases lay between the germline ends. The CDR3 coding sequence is TGCAGCGTTGATCGGGCATACGTCTACAATGAGCAGTTCTTC. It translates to CSVDRAYVYNEQFF.

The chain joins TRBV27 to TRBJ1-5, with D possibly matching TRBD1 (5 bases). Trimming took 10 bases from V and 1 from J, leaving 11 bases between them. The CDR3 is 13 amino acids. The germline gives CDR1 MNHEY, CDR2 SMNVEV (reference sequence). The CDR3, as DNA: TGTGCCATCCGGGGGAGGAGCAATCAGCCCCAGCATTTT. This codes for CAIRGRSNQPQHF.

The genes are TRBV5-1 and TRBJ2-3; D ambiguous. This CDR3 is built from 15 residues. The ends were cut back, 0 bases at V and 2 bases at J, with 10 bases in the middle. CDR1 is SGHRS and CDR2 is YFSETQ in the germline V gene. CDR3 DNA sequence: TGCGCCAGCAGCTTGGATGGGGAAGTCACAGATACGCAGTATTTT. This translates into CASSLDGEVTDTQYF.

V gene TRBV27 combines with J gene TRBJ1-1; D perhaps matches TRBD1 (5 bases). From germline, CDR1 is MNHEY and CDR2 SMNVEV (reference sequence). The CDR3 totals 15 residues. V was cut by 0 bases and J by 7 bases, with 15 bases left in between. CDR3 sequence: CASSLSHIMGGEAFF. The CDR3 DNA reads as TGTGCCAGCAGTTTATCACATATCATGGGGGGTGAAGCTTTCTTT.

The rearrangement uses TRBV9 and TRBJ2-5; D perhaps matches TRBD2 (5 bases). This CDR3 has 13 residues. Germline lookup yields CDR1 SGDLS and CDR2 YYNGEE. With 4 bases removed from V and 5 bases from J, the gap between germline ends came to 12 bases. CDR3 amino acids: CASSSGGPETQYF. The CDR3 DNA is TGTGCCAGCAGCAGTGGAGGACCCGAGACCCAGTACTTC.

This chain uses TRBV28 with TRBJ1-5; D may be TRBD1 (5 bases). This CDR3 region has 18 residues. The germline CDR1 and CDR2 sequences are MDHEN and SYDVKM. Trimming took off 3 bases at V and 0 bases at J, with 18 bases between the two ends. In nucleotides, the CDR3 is TGTGCCAGCAGTTTGGATGGACATGGATCTCTTAGCAATCAGCCCCAGCATTTT. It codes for CASSLDGHGSLSNQPQHF.

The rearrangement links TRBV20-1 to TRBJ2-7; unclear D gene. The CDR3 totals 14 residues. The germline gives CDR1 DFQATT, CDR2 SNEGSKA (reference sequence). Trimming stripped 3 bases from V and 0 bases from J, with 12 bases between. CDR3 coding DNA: TGCAGTGCTAGCTCCCTAGTACTCTCCTACGAGCAGTACTTC. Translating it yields CSASSLVLSYEQYF.

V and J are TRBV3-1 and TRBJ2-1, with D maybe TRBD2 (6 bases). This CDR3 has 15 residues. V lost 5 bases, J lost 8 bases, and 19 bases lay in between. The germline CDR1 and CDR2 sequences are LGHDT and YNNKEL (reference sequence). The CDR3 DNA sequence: TGTGCCAGCAGCGGGGGGAAAAAACGTGTTGATGAGCAGTTCTTC. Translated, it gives CASSGGKKRVDEQFF.

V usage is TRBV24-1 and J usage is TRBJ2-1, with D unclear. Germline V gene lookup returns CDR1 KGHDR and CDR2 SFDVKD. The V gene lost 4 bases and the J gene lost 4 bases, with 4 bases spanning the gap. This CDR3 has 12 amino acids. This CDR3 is CATSDQYNEQFF. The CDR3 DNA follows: TGTGCCACCAGTGACCAATACAATGAGCAGTTCTTC.

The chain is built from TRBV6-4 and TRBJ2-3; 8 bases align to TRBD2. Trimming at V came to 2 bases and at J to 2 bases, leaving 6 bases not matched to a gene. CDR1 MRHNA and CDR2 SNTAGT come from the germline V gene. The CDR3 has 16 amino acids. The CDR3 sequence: CASSDQGGRNTDTQYF. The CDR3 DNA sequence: TGTGCCAGCAGTGACCAGGGCGGGAGGAACACAGATACGCAGTATTTT.

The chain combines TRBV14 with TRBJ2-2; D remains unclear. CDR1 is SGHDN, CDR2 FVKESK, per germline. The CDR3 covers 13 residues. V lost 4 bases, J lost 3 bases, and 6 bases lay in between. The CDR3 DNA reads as TGTGCCAGCAGCCCCGGGTACACCGGGGAGCTGTTTTTT. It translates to CASSPGYTGELFF.

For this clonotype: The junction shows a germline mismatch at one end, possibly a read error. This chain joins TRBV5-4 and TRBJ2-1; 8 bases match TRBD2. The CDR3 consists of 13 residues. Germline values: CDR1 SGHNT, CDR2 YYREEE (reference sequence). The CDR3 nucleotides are TGTGCCAGCAGATTGGGGCTAGCGGGTGAGCAGTTCTTC. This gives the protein CASRLGLAGEQFF.

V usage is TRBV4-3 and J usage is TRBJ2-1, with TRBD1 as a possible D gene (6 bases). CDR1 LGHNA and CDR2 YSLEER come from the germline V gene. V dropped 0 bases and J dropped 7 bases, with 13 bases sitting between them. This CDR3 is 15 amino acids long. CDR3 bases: TGCGCCAGCAGCCAAGATAGGCAGGGGCTGAATGAGCAGTTCTTC. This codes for CASSQDRQGLNEQFF.

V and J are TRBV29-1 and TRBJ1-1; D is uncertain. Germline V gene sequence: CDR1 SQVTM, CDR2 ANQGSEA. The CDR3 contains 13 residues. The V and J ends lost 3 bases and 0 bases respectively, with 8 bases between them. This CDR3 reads CSVDDGMNTEAFF. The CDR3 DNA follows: TGCAGCGTTGACGACGGCATGAACACTGAAGCTTTCTTT. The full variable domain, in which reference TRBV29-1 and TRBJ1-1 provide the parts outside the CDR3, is SAVISQKPSRDICQRGTSLTIQCQVDSQVTMMFWYRQQPGQSLTLIATANQGSEATYESGFVIDKFPISRPNLTFSTLTVSNMSPEDSSIYLCSVDDGMNTEAFFGQGTRLTVV.